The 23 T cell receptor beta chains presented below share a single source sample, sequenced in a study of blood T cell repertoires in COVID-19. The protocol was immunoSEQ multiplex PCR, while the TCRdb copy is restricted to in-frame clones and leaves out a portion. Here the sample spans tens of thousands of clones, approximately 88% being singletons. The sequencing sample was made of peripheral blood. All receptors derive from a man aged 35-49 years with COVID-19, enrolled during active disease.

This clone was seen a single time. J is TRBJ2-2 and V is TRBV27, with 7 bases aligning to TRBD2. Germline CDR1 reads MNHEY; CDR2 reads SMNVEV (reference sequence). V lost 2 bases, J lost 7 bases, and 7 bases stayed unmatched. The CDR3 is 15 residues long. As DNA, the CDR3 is TGTGCCAGCAGTTTAGCGGGGGTGGTGGTCGGGGAGCTGTTTTTT. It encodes CASSLAGVVVGELFF.

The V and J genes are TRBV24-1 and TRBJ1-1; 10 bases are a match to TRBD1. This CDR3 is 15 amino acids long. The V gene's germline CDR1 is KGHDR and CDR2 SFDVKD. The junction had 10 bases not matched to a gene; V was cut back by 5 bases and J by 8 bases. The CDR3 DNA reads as TGTGCCACCAGTGGTTCCGGGACAGGGGAGTCGGAAGCTTTCTTT. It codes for CATSGSGTGESEAFF.

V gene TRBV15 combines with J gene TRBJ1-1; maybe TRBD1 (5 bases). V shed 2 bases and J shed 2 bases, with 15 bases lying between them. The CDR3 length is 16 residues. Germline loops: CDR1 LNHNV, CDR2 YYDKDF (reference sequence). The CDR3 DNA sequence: TGTGCCACCAGCAGAACCAGGGCGCAGGGAAACACTGAAGCTTTCTTT. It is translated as CATSRTRAQGNTEAFF.

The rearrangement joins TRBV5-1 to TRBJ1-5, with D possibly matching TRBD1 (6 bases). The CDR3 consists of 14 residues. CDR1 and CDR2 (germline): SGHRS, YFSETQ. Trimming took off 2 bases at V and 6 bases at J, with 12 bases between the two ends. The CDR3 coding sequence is TGCGCCAGCAGCTTTGGGGGCCGTGGTCAGCCCCAGCATTTT. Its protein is CASSFGGRGQPQHF. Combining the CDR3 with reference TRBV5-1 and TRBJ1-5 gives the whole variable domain KAGVTQTPRYLIKTRGQQVTLSCSPISGHRSVSWYQQTPGQGLQFLFEYFSETQRNKGNFPGRFSGRQFSNSRSEMNVSTLELGDSALYLCASSFGGRGQPQHFGDGTRLSIL.

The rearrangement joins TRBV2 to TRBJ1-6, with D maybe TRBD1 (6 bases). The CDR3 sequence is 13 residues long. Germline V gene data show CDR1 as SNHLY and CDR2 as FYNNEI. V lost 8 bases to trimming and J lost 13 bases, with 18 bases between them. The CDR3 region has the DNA TGTGCCAGCGCCAGGGGACCCTTCTGGCCCCTCCACTTT. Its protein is CASARGPFWPLHF.

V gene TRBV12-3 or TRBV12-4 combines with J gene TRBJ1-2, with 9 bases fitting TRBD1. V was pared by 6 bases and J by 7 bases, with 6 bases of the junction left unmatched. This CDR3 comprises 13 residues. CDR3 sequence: CASREGQGRGYTF. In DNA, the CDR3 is TGTGCCAGCAGGGAGGGACAGGGTCGTGGCTACACCTTC.

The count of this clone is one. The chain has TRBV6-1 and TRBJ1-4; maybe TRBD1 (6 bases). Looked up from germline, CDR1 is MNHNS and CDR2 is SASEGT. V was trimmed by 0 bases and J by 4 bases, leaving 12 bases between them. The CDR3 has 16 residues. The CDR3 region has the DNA TGTGCCAGCAGTGAAGCCATACAGGGATTTAATGAAAAACTGTTTTTT. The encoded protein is CASSEAIQGFNEKLFF.

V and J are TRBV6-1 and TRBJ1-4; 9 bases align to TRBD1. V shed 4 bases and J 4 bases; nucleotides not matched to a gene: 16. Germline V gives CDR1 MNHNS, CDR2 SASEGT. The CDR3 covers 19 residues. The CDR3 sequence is CASSVGVGTGSFFNEKLFF. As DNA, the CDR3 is TGTGCCAGCAGTGTCGGGGTGGGGACAGGGTCGTTTTTTAATGAAAAACTGTTTTTT.

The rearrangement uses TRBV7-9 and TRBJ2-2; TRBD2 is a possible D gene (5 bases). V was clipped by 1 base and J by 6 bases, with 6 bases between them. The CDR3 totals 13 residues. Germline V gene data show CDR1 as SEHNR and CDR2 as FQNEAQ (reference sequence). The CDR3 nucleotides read TGTGCCAGCAGCTTAGTGGAGGCCGGGGAGCTGTTTTTT. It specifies CASSLVEAGELFF.

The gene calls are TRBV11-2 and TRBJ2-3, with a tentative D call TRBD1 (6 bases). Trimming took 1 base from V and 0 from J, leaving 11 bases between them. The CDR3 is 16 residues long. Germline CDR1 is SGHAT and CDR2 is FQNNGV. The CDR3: CASSLARGISTDTQYF. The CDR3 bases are TGTGCCAGCAGCTTAGCCAGGGGAATTAGCACAGATACGCAGTATTTT.

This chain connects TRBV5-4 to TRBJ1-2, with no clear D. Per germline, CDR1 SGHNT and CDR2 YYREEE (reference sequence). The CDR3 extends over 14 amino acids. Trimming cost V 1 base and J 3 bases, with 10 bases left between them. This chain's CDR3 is CASSLQQTYYGYTF. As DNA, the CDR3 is TGTGCCAGCAGCTTGCAACAGACCTACTATGGCTACACCTTC.

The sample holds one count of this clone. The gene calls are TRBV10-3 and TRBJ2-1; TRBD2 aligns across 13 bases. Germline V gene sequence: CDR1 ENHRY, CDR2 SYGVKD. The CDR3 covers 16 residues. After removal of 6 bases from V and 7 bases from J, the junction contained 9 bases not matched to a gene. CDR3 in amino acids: CAIRGWTSGSTNEQFF. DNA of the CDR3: TGTGCCATCAGGGGCTGGACTAGCGGGAGTACGAATGAGCAGTTCTTC.

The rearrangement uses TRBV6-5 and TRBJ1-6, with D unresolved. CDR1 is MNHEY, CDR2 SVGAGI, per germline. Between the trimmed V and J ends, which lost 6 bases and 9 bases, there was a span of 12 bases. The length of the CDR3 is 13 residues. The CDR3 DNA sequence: TGTGCCAGCAGCGAGGCAGACGGTTCACCCCTCCACTTT. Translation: CASSEADGSPLHF.

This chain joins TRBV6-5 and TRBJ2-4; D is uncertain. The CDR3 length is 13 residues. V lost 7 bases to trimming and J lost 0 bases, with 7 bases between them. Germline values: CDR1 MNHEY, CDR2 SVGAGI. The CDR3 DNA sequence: TGTGCCAGCACCAGGCTAGCCAAAAACATTCAGTACTTC. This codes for CASTRLAKNIQYF.

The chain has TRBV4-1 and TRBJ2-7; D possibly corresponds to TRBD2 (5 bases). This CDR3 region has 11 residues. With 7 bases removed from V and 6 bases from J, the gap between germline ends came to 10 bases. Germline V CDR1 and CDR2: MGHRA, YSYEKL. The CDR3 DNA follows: TGCGCCAGCACTCGAGAGGGCGAGCAGTACTTC. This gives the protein CASTREGEQYF.

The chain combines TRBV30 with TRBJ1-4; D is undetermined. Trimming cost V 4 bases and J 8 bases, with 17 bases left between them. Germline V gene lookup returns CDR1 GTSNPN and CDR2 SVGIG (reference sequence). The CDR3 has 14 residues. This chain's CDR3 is CAWTPDSVREKLFF. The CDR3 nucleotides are TGTGCCTGGACTCCCGATTCGGTGAGGGAAAAACTGTTTTTT.

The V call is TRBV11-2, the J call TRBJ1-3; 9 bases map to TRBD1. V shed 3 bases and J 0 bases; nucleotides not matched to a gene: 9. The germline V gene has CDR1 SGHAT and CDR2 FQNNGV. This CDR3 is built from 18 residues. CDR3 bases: TGTGCCAGCAGCTTGGGACAGGGTTCGGCGAACTCTGGAAACACCATATATTTT. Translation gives CASSLGQGSANSGNTIYF.

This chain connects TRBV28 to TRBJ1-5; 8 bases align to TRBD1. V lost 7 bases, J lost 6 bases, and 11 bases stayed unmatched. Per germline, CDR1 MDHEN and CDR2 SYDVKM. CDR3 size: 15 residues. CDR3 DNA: TGTGCCAGCACCTTCTTTCAGGGGGCTTCTCAGCCCCAGCATTTT. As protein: CASTFFQGASQPQHF.

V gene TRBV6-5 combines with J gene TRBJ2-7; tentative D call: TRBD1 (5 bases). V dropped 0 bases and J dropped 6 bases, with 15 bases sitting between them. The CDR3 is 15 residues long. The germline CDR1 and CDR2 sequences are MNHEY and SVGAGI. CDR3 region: CASSYSSQRGGEQYF. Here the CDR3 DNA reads TGTGCCAGCAGTTACTCGAGTCAAAGGGGCGGCGAGCAGTACTTC.

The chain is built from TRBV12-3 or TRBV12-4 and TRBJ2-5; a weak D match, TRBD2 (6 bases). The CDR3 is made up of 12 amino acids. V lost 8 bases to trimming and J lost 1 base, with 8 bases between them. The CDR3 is CASAGGQETQYF. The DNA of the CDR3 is TGTGCCAGCGCCGGGGGCCAAGAGACCCAGTACTTC.

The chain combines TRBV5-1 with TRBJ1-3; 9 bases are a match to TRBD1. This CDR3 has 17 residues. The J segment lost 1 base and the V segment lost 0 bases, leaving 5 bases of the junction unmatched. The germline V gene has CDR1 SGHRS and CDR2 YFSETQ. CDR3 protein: CASSLAGTGRSGNTIYF. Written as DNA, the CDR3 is TGCGCCAGCAGCTTGGCCGGGACAGGGCGTTCTGGAAACACCATATATTTT.

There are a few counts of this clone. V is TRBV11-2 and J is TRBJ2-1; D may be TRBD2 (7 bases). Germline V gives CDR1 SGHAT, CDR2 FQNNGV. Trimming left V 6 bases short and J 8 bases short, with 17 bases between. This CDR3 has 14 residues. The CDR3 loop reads CASRPQGGDHEQFF. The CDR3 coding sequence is TGTGCCAGCAGGCCACAGGGAGGGGACCATGAGCAGTTCTTC.

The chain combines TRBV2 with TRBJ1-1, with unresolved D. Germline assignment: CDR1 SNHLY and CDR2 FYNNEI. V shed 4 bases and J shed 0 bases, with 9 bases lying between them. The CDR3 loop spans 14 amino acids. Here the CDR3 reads CASSGSYMNTEAFF. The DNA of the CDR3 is TGTGCCAGCAGTGGGAGCTACATGAACACTGAAGCTTTCTTT.